The 28 T cell receptor beta chains in this list originate from one sample, sequenced in a study of T cells in Graves' hyperthyroidism and ophthalmopathy (dated by TCRdb to between 2018 and 2020). Preparation of the library involved multiplex PCR. Instrument on record: Illumina HiSeq 2000. The TCR beta CDR3 regions were amplified from the RNA transcripts. The TCR CDR3 was subjected to a first round of RT-PCR using the HTBI primer set and the Qiagen OneStep RT-PCR kit. TCRdb took the public reads, trimmed them with fastp at Q25, ran MiXCR for clone calling and kept in-frame beta chains. Duplicate CDR3 protein sequences are folded into a single record with the most common DNA and genes. This sample comprises 300,000 to 450,000 distinct CDR3 sequences, about 15% of them detected only once. Around a third of the sample belongs to the ten largest clones. Sequencing used blood. These receptors were taken from a woman between 25 and 40 years old with Graves' hyperthyroidism that later progressed to Graves' ophthalmopathy.

A word on this clonotype: A much larger clone lies a single base off, so this may be a read error. The gene calls are TRBV4-1 and TRBJ1-1; D gene uncertain. CDR3 length: 12 residues. The V gene's germline CDR1 is MGHRA and CDR2 YSYEKL. The CDR3 here is CASSQKNTEASF. The CDR3, as DNA: TGCGCCAGCAGCCAGAAGAACACTGAAGCTTCCTTT.

The chain employs TRBV11-3 and TRBJ2-2; TRBD2 agrees at 10 bases. The CDR3 is 19 residues long. J was trimmed by 1 base and V by 2 bases; bases with no gene match: 10. Per germline, CDR1 SGHNT and CDR2 YENEEA. In DNA form, the CDR3 reads TGTGCCAGCAGCTTAACGGTGCGGACTAGCGGCGTGAACACCGGGGAGCTGTTTTTT. Encoded protein: CASSLTVRTSGVNTGELFF.

At least ten counts were recorded for this clonotype. The chain combines TRBV7-2 with TRBJ2-7; 10 bases map to TRBD2. The J segment lost 1 base and the V segment lost 1 base, leaving 7 bases of the junction unmatched. The CDR3 spans 17 residues. Germline lookup yields CDR1 SGHTA and CDR2 FQGNSA. The CDR3 nucleotides read TGTGCCAGCAGCTTAGGATATGGGGGACTAGCGTCCTACGAGCAGTACTTC. It yields the protein CASSLGYGGLASYEQYF.

This clonotype was observed many times. V is TRBV11-2 and J is TRBJ2-2; D is perhaps TRBD2 (6 bases). This CDR3 region has 15 residues. V was shortened by 3 bases and J by 4 bases, with 12 bases between the two germline ends. Germline values: CDR1 SGHAT, CDR2 FQNNGV. The CDR3 coding sequence is TGTGCCAGCAGCTTTGACCCCGGGAGCACCGGGGAGCTGTTTTTT. Its protein product is CASSFDPGSTGELFF.

This clonotype was seen at least ten times. J is TRBJ2-3 and V is TRBV29-1; D gene unclear. This CDR3 contains 9 residues. V shed 4 bases and J shed 6 bases, with 2 bases lying between them. The germline CDR1 and CDR2 sequences are SQVTM and ANQGSEA. CDR3 nucleotide sequence: TGCAGCGTTGGGGATACGCAGTATTTT. This encodes CSVGDTQYF.

This clonotype was seen more than once but under ten times. The chain combines TRBV30 with TRBJ1-2; 7 bases agree with TRBD1. V lost 0 bases and J lost 4; bases outside the gene matches: 8. This CDR3 is built from 15 residues. Per the germline V gene, CDR1 is GTSNPN and CDR2 is SVGIG (reference sequence). The CDR3 spells CAWSVQTGRSYGYTF. The CDR3 region has the DNA TGTGCCTGGAGTGTACAGACAGGGCGAAGCTATGGCTACACCTTC.

This rearrangement joins TRBV18 to TRBJ2-7; D gene ambiguous. Between the trimmed V and J ends, which lost 2 bases and 6 bases, there was a span of 8 bases. Germline CDR1 and CDR2: KGHSH and LQKENI. The CDR3 consists of 12 residues. CDR3 protein: CASSPTPFEQYF. The DNA of the CDR3 is TGTGCCAGCTCACCAACTCCTTTCGAGCAGTACTTC.

At least ten counts were recorded for this clonotype. The V gene is TRBV7-2, the J gene TRBJ1-2; D unresolved. Trimming took 6 bases from V and 0 from J, leaving 11 bases between them. This CDR3 spans 14 amino acids. Per germline, CDR1 SGHTA and CDR2 FQGNSA. In nucleotides, the CDR3 is TGTGCCAGCAGTCATACTTTTACTAACTATGGCTACACCTTC. It is translated as CASSHTFTNYGYTF.

A few counts support this clonotype. The chain recombines TRBV27 with TRBJ1-5; D might be TRBD1 (5 bases). V was cut by 4 bases and J by 5 bases, with 9 bases left in between. Germline V gene data show CDR1 as MNHEY and CDR2 as SMNVEV (reference sequence). CDR3 length equals 13 residues. CDR3 DNA sequence: TGTGCCAGCAGTTCGGGACCCTATCAGCCCCAGCATTTT. Translating it yields CASSSGPYQPQHF.

This clonotype was seen repeatedly, ten times or more. The chain employs TRBV29-1 and TRBJ2-1; 10 nucleotides agree with TRBD1. This CDR3 has 14 amino acids. Trimming removed 6 bases from V and 9 bases from J; junction bases left unmatched: 11. Per the germline V gene, CDR1 is SQVTM and CDR2 is ANQGSEA. The CDR3: CSVPGTGAFSEQFF. CDR3 nucleotides: TGCAGCGTCCCCGGGACAGGGGCTTTTAGTGAGCAGTTCTTC.

This clonotype was seen repeatedly, ten times or more. The chain recombines TRBV6-2 or TRBV6-3 with TRBJ1-1; unclear D gene. Trimming shortened V by 8 bases and J by 2 bases, and 18 bases separated the two germline ends. The CDR3 runs to 15 residues. The germline V gene has CDR1 MNHEY and CDR2 SVGEGT. The CDR3 nucleotides read TGTGCCAGCGATACGGCAACTAAACTCAACACTGAAGCTTTCTTT. It codes for CASDTATKLNTEAFF.

The table lists this clonotype with a few counts. The J gene is TRBJ2-3, the V gene TRBV28; 10 bases are shared with TRBD2. The CDR3 is 16 residues long. With V trimmed by 4 bases and J by 0 bases, 4 bases remained unmatched. CDR1 and CDR2 (germline): MDHEN, SYDVKM. CDR3 sequence reads: CASSSPSGRSTDTQYF. CDR3 coding DNA: TGTGCCAGCAGTTCGCCTAGCGGGAGAAGCACAGATACGCAGTATTTT.

Comment on this clonotype: The junction departs from germline at one end; a sequencing error may be responsible. This rearrangement joins TRBV3-1 to TRBJ2-3, with D perhaps TRBD2 (5 bases). CDR3 length: 17 residues. From germline, CDR1 is LGHDT and CDR2 YNNKEL (reference sequence). CDR3 sequence reads: CASSHYRTRDVTDMQYF. CDR3 bases: TGTGCCAGCAGCCATTACCGGACTCGGGATGTCACAGATATGCAGTATTTT.

This clonotype was seen ten or more times. V gene TRBV20-1 combines with J gene TRBJ2-3; D could derive from TRBD1 or TRBD2 (6 bases each). CDR3 size: 14 residues. Between the trimmed V and J ends, which lost 7 bases and 0 bases, there was a span of 14 bases. The germline V gene encodes CDR1 DFQATT and CDR2 SNEGSKA (reference sequence). CDR3 nucleotides: TGCAGTGGGAACCGGGGGCCCAGCACAGATACGCAGTATTTT. As protein: CSGNRGPSTDTQYF.

This clonotype was seen ten or more times. The CDR3 reads CASSEEPSPYEQYF. CDR3 nucleotide sequence: TGTGCCAGCAGTGAGGAGCCTAGCCCCTACGAGCAGTACTTC. The chain employs TRBV6-1 and TRBJ2-7; tentatively, D is TRBD2 (5 bases). V lost 3 bases and J lost 2, with 11 bases in between. Germline V gene data show CDR1 as MNHNS and CDR2 as SASEGT. The CDR3 sequence is 14 residues long.

This clonotype was recorded at least ten times. The chain combines TRBV7-9 with TRBJ2-1; tentatively, D is TRBD1 or TRBD2 (5 bases each). The germline V gene has CDR1 SEHNR and CDR2 FQNEAQ (reference sequence). V dropped 5 bases and J dropped 3 bases, with 23 bases sitting between them. This CDR3 region has 18 residues. The CDR3 nucleotides read TGTGCCAGCAGCCGCACAGACCTCAGGGTGGGGGTCTACAATGAGCAGTTCTTC. Translated, it gives CASSRTDLRVGVYNEQFF.

In this sample, this clonotype turned up many times. The genes are TRBV7-9 and TRBJ2-3, with 9 bases aligning to TRBD1. This CDR3 region has 21 residues. Per the germline V gene, CDR1 is SEHNR and CDR2 is FQNEAQ (reference sequence). The trim removed 1 base at V and 1 base at J, leaving 18 bases unmatched. CDR3 in DNA: TGTGCCAGCAGCTTAGTCGTTTGGGACAGGGACACCGTCTACGGCACAGATACGCAGTATTTT. Translated, it gives CASSLVVWDRDTVYGTDTQYF.

This clonotype has at least ten counts. The chain carries TRBV5-1 and TRBJ1-1; weak D call: TRBD1 (6 bases). With 5 bases removed from V and 0 bases from J, the gap between germline ends came to 14 bases. The CDR3 is made up of 15 amino acids. Germline CDR1 SGHRS, CDR2 YFSETQ. The CDR3 coding sequence is TGCGCCAGCAGTCTGATGGGACACCTGAACACTGAAGCTTTCTTT. This codes for CASSLMGHLNTEAFF.

This clonotype was picked up many times. The chain carries TRBV20-1 and TRBJ2-7; weak D call: TRBD2 (6 bases). The CDR3 sequence is 16 residues long. V lost 0 bases, J lost 2 bases, and 17 bases lay in between. Germline V gene data show CDR1 as DFQATT and CDR2 as SNEGSKA (reference sequence). The CDR3 DNA is TGCAGTGCTAGAGACACCGAGGGTAGCGGACCCTACGAGCAGTACTTC. This sequence encodes CSARDTEGSGPYEQYF.

This clonotype was counted a few times. The chain uses TRBV5-1 and TRBJ2-7; 7 bases agree with TRBD1. The CDR3 has 14 residues. CDR1 is SGHRS and CDR2 is YFSETQ in the germline V gene. The trim removed 3 bases at V and 2 bases at J, leaving 5 bases unmatched. The CDR3 loop reads CASSSWTGTYEQYF. CDR3 bases: TGCGCCAGCAGCTCCTGGACAGGTACCTACGAGCAGTACTTC. Looking up the rest from reference TRBV5-1 and TRBJ2-7 gives the full variable domain: KAGVTQTPRYLIKTRGQQVTLSCSPISGHRSVSWYQQTPGQGLQFLFEYFSETQRNKGNFPGRFSGRQFSNSRSEMNVSTLELGDSALYLCASSSWTGTYEQYFGPGTRLTVT.

The chain combines TRBV20-1 with TRBJ2-7, with 7 bases fitting TRBD1. Trimming cost V 0 bases and J 2 bases; bases outside gene matches: 4. Germline V lookup: CDR1 DFQATT, CDR2 SNEGSKA (reference sequence). This CDR3 comprises 14 residues. CDR3 sequence (DNA): TGCAGTGCTAGAGACGGGACAGCCACCTACGAGCAGTACTTC. Amino acid sequence: CSARDGTATYEQYF.

V gene TRBV9 combines with J gene TRBJ2-3; 8 positions agree with TRBD1. The CDR3 has 14 amino acids. J lost 4 bases, V lost 7 bases, and 8 bases had no gene match. Germline CDR1 SGDLS, CDR2 YYNGEE. CDR3 region: CASGQGGGADTQYF. In DNA, the CDR3 is TGTGCCAGCGGACAGGGTGGAGGCGCAGATACGCAGTATTTT.

In this sample, this clonotype turned up many times. V and J are TRBV5-1 and TRBJ2-2; 7 nucleotides match TRBD2. Germline CDR1 SGHRS, CDR2 YFSETQ. The CDR3 loop spans 16 amino acids. The V and J ends lost 4 bases and 6 bases, in that order; junction bases with no gene match: 12. The CDR3 sequence is CASSIQRGLVAGELFF. CDR3 nucleotide sequence: TGCGCCAGCAGCATACAGCGGGGTCTGGTGGCCGGGGAGCTGTTTTTT.

This clonotype was counted at least ten times. This chain connects TRBV15 to TRBJ2-5, with D uncertain. This CDR3 contains 12 residues. The V gene lost 0 bases and the J gene lost 7 bases, with 6 bases spanning the gap. Germline lookup yields CDR1 LNHNV and CDR2 YYDKDF (reference sequence). The CDR3 nucleotides read TGTGCCACCAGCAGAGATCGAGCGACCCAGTACTTC. Translated: CATSRDRATQYF.

This clonotype was seen many times. The chain links TRBV2 to TRBJ2-7; tentatively, D is TRBD1 (6 bases). The CDR3 extends over 14 amino acids. The germline V gene encodes CDR1 SNHLY and CDR2 FYNNEI. With 6 bases removed from V and 2 bases from J, the gap between germline ends came to 14 bases. CDR3 bases: TGTGCCAGCAGAACAGGACAGTTAACCTACGAGCAGTACTTC. Translated, it gives CASRTGQLTYEQYF.

The chain links TRBV2 to TRBJ2-1; TRBD1 matches at 8 bases. The length of the CDR3 is 14 residues. Germline V gene lookup returns CDR1 SNHLY and CDR2 FYNNEI. After removal of 7 bases from V and 4 bases from J, the junction contained 6 bases not matched to a gene. The CDR3 is CASTPGTGYNEQFF. The CDR3 nucleotides are TGTGCCAGCACCCCCGGGACAGGATACAATGAGCAGTTCTTC.

The table lists this clonotype with a few counts. The V gene is TRBV10-3, the J gene TRBJ1-1, with a possible D match to TRBD1 (6 bases). V shed 0 bases and J shed 5 bases, with 10 bases lying between them. This CDR3 region has 14 residues. Germline CDR1 ENHRY, CDR2 SYGVKD. The CDR3 coding sequence is TGTGCCATCAGTGAGTCAATAGGGGGAACTGAAGCTTTCTTT. Protein sequence: CAISESIGGTEAFF.

This clonotype has at least ten counts. The V gene is TRBV18, the J gene TRBJ1-1; perhaps TRBD1 as D (5 bases). Germline CDR1 and CDR2: KGHSH and LQKENI. V gave up 0 bases and J gave up 0 bases, with 14 bases separating them. The CDR3 covers 17 residues. CDR3 residues: CASSPPLDTSLNTEAFF. The CDR3 DNA sequence: TGTGCCAGCTCACCACCTCTGGACACCTCCTTGAACACTGAAGCTTTCTTT.